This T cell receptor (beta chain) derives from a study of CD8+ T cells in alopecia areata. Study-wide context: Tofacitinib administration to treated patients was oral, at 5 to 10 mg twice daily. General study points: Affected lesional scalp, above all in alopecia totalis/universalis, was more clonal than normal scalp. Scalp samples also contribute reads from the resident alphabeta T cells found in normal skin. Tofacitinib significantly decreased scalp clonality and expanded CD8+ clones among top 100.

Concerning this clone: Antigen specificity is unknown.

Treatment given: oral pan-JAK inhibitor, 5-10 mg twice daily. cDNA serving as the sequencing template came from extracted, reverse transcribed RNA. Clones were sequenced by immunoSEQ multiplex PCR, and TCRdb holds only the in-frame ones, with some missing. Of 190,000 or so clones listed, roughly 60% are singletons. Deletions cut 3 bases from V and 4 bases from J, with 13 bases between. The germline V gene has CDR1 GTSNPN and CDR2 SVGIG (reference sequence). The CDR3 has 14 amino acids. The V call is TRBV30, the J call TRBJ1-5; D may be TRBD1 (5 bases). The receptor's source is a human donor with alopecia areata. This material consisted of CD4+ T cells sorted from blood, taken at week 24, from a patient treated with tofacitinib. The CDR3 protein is CAWSQDTPNQPQHF. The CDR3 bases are TGTGCCTGGAGCCAGGACACACCTAATCAGCCCCAGCATTTT.